The source of this TCR beta chain is a study of cytomegalovirus exposure and HLA in healthy donors. The germline gives CDR1 SNHLY, CDR2 FYNNEI. Trimming took 3 bases from V and 9 from J, leaving 12 bases between them. This CDR3 has 13 amino acids. This PCR relied on a set of 60 Vbeta primers and 13 Jbeta primers. TCRdb's table, derived via immunoSEQ multiplex PCR, lists solely in-frame clones and lacks some. The sample yields over 100,000 clones, of which the top ten take up 3.7%. This TCR was recovered from a man aged 25-45 years in good health and CMV-seronegative. The chain recombines TRBV2 with TRBJ2-1, with unresolved D. Sequencing was done on a sample of PBMCs. CDR3 in DNA: TGTGCCAGCAGTGAGTTTGTTGGCGGTGAGCAGTTCTTC. Residues: CASSEFVGGEQFF.